This record covers a single TCR beta chain. What this receptor recognizes is not known. There are no base qualities to consult, and no much larger clone falls within one base. The immunoSEQ Assay, a bias-controlled multiplex PCR, was used to amplify TCRbeta CDR3 regions from genomic DNA. On the authors' methods: Within the assay, amplification of reference gene primers was used to estimate how many nucleated cells each sample contained. Sequence reads were collapsed and filtered to measure the absolute abundance of every unique TCRbeta CDR3 rearrangement. For each sample, productive Simpson clonality was calculated as the square root of Simpson's diversity index across productive rearrangements. In TCRdb, the immuneACCESS table is reduced to in-frame sequences with V and J assigned. These tables do not hold every clone; where another copy was compared, an unresolved V gene accounts for under half, and the others remain unexplained. V, J and clone size derive from that table, while D and trimming were established from the DNA sequence. This sample gives roughly 250,000 clones in total; approximately 79% of them show up just once. The ten largest clones represent about 4% of the sample.

This sample stems from a study of blood T cell repertoires in COVID-19 (TCRdb year 2020). Turning to the overall study: Samples covering the acute and convalescent phases of COVID-19 were provided by collaborators in the United States, Italy and Spain. Samples came from the ongoing ImmuneRACE study (first 160 participants) plus 1,254 subjects from 6 global collaborators. Deeply sampled blood TCRbeta repertoires from subjects exposed to, actively infected with, or recovered from COVID-19 were included in the dataset. Where HLA class I and class II types were available, the types were taken from metadata supplied by the sample provider, not from assay-based typing. The repertoires were made available in a free public database intended to serve as a resource for research on the immune response to SARS-CoV-2. The material from the prospective study consisted of cDNA or gDNA derived from T cells, B-cell-depleted T cells, or PBMCs. The sample metadata nearly always contained a de-identified subject ID, COVID-19 status, age in years and sex. Summary of the overall study and its limitations: Clinical and demographic metadata were provided uncurated, with the amount varying by source and participant.

The collaborating institutions used their own protocols to collect whole blood in K2EDTA tubes. Collaborator samples were shipped for TCRbeta analysis as frozen whole blood, isolated PBMCs, or DNA extracted from either sample type. The CDR3 numbers 15 residues from cysteine through phenylalanine. Only the CDR3 DNA is retained, 45 bases long and in frame from the first base. V and J lose 2 bases and 4 bases, and a span of 13 bases separates them. CDR1 and CDR2 (MNHNY, SVGAGI) derive from the germline V gene (reference sequence). Sequenced material: peripheral blood. This clonotype was obtained from a woman between 40 and 50 years old with active or convalescent COVID-19. The V and J segments used are TRBV6-6 and TRBJ2-3; D gene: possibly TRBD2, on 6 matching bases. The CDR3 reads as follows: CASSYVTSSADTQYF. The nucleotide sequence reads as follows: TGTGCCAGCAGTTACGTAACTAGCTCAGCAGATACGCAGTATTTT.